This T cell receptor delta chain was identified during a study of gamma-delta T cells after stem cell transplantation. This clone is labeled as medium-sized. One base separates it from a far larger clone, so it is likely a read error. The same CDR3 can be traced to other DNA sequences in this sample. Germline V CDR1 and CDR2: GEAIGNYY, EKD. This CDR3 spans 15 amino acids. TCRdb repeated clone calling on the RT-PCR reads with CATT. The profile shows approximately 3,000 delta-chain clones, around 1.5% of them singletons. The receptor's source is a human donor. It is not recorded whose cells these are; they may come from a transplant donor. Sample: gamma-delta T cells. The chain recombines TRDV2 with TRDJ1; D might be TRDD3 (5 bases). CDR3 residues: CACDTVGTYTDKLIF. As DNA, the CDR3 is TGTGCCTGCGACACAGTGGGGACGTACACCGATAAACTCATCTTT.